A selection of T cell receptor beta chains follows, all from one sample in a study of T cells after yellow fever vaccination. From the 5' RACE reads, TCRdb called clonotypes with MiXCR, one entry per CDR3 protein. The repertoire includes about 120,000 distinct CDR3 sequences, roughly 6.8% of them detected once, and roughly 2.8% sits in the top ten. The specimen was CD4+ T cells sorted from PBMCs, collected around 45 days after the first yellow fever vaccination. These TCRs come from a man between 18 and 29 years old who received the YFV17D yellow fever vaccine. Each CDR3 is given with its conserved first and last residue. Each record gives: J gene, V gene, D gene, clone size, CDR3 protein, CDR3 DNA. The D gene is left open where the match is weak. Only part of the rows carry a size: once, few, many, or a class if the clone is expanded.

>TRBJ2-2|TRBV5-1|.|many
CASTSHDRAGELFF
TGCGCCAGCACCTCTCATGACCGCGCCGGGGAGCTGTTTTTT
>TRBJ2-6|TRBV10-3|.|many
CAISDARLGERPISGANVLTF
TGTGCCATCAGTGACGCAAGGTTAGGAGAGCGGCCTATCTCTGGGGCCAACGTCCTGACTTTC
>TRBJ2-7|TRBV24-1|TRBD1|many
CATSDTPDRGTAYEQYF
TGTGCCACCAGTGATACGCCCGACAGGGGGACGGCCTACGAGCAGTACTTC
>TRBJ2-7|TRBV11-2|.|many
CASSPIRGANHEQYF
TGTGCCAGCAGCCCTATACGAGGGGCGAACCACGAGCAGTACTTC
>TRBJ1-6|TRBV7-9|.|.
CASSAGTLHF
TGTGCCAGCAGCGCCGGGACCCTCCACTTT
>TRBJ1-2|TRBV7-9|.|.
CASSFGGAPNYGYTF
TGTGCCAGCAGCTTTGGCGGGGCACCTAACTATGGCTACACCTTC
>TRBJ2-1|TRBV20-1|TRBD1|.
CCVVDRGSYGSYNEQFF
TGCTGCGTGGTGGACAGGGGGTCGTATGGCTCCTACAATGAGCAGTTCTTC
>TRBJ1-2|TRBV5-6|TRBD1|medium-sized
CASSLPGQLTYGYTF
TGTGCCAGCAGCTTGCCGGGACAGTTAACCTATGGCTACACCTTC
>TRBJ2-1|TRBV20-1|.|many
CSATWSSYNEQFF
TGCAGTGCTACGTGGAGCTCCTACAATGAGCAGTTCTTC
>TRBJ2-3|TRBV5-4|.|.
CASSRRGASTDTQYF
TGTGCCAGCAGCCGCCGGGGGGCTAGCACAGATACGCAGTATTTT
>TRBJ1-1|TRBV12-5|.|few
CASGAQDTEAFF
TGTGCTAGTGGGGCTCAGGACACTGAAGCTTTCTTT
>TRBJ2-1|TRBV12-3/TRBV12-4|.|many
CASSFYHEQFF
TGTGCCAGCAGTTTTTATCATGAGCAGTTCTTC
>TRBJ1-1|TRBV20-1|.|.
CSARSGGRRDTEAFF
TGCAGTGCTAGATCGGGGGGAAGACGGGACACTGAAGCTTTCTTT
>TRBJ1-1|TRBV10-3|.|many
CAIRDNMDTEAFF
TGTGCCATCAGAGACAACATGGACACTGAAGCTTTCTTT